The sample holds many counts of the clone carrying this TCR beta chain. Its specificity is not known. Deletions cut 3 bases from V and 2 bases from J, with 13 bases between. The CDR3 is 16 amino acids. The data stem from a study of CD8 T cells in ankylosing spondylitis. General observations from the study: Some of these motif variants have turned up before, in reports on reactive arthritis synovial fluid and blood. A motif in TCR beta, a set of 8 or 9 highly homologous variants, appeared characteristic of ankylosing spondylitis blood.

Quantitative 5'-RACE with molecular barcodes generated TCR beta libraries. Via MiXCR, TCRdb re-called the 5' RACE reads, giving one row per CDR3 protein. The sample consists of roughly 180,000 distinct CDR3 sequences, approximately 10% of them appearing once. J is TRBJ2-2 and V is TRBV12-3 or TRBV12-4; a weak D match, TRBD1 (6 bases). The TCR comes from a male donor with ankylosing spondylitis or in good health (not recorded which). Sequenced material: blood, either unsorted or a sorted T cell fraction (not recorded which). The chain's CDR3 is CASSFGTPLNTGELFF. The CDR3 bases are TGTGCCAGCAGTTTCGGGACACCTCTTAACACCGGGGAGCTGTTTTTT.